This TCR beta chain was sequenced for a study of T cell responses to AZD1222 COVID-19 vaccine. General study findings and limits: Mapped onto spike, vaccine-associated CD4 TCRs spanned it and were dominant at 160-218 and 743-854. The study found Spike-specific TCR breadth and depth rose after two AZD1222 doses. Donors, mostly white British, included more females; clonal diversity was possibly underestimated.

This clone was detected once. Its antigen remains unidentified. The assay was immunoSEQ multiplex PCR, and TCRdb's table has in-frame clones only and misses some. In the table there are some 130,000 clones, 75% to 95% of which are singletons. In germline, CDR1 is GTSNPN, CDR2 SVGIG (reference sequence). J was trimmed by 7 bases and V by 3 bases; bases with no gene match: 7. CDR3 length: 13 residues. The origin of this receptor is an adult who received the AZD1222 COVID-19 vaccine. Sequencing was performed on peripheral blood, taken 28 days after the second AZD1222 dose. The chain has TRBV30 and TRBJ1-2; 8 bases match TRBD1. CDR3 residues: CAWSVRQGSGYTF. The CDR3 DNA follows: TGTGCCTGGAGCGTCAGACAGGGGAGTGGCTACACCTTC. Together with reference TRBV30 and TRBJ1-2, the CDR3 gives the full variable domain: SQTIHQWPATLVQPVGSPLSLECTVEGTSNPNLYWYRQAAGRGLQLLFYSVGIGQISSEVPQNLSASRPQDRQFILSSKKLLLSDSGFYLCAWSVRQGSGYTFGSGTRLTVV.